This TCR beta chain was sequenced during a study of cytomegalovirus exposure and HLA in healthy donors (dated by TCRdb to the late 2010s). Regarding the study in general: In an earlier analysis of fewer than 750 of the donors, around 290 Gb of sequence data and 117 million unique TCR beta sequences from roughly 200 million T cells were reported. Among some 400 genotyped donors of the cohort, an average of 235,054 unique TCR beta nucleotide sequences were sequenced per donor, roughly a sixth of them non-productive. Among the roughly 380 genotyped donors, more than 70% belonged to the genetic ancestry cluster associated with self-reported Caucasian donors. A later genetic analysis took genome-wide SNP genotypes for 398 of the 666 donors and used that subset as a discovery cohort. Four to six DR-DQ haplotypes were handled as single units for association and clustering because linkage in the cohort was strong. The study combined high-throughput TCR immunosequencing, statistical association of individual TCRs with disease status, and machine learning to predict cytomegalovirus infection status. Rather than using new phenotypic data, the later analysis identified candidate immune exposures from TCR beta sequences and from how often those sequences occurred across donors. To study patterns of TCR occurrence, a later analysis re-analyzed previously published TCR beta repertoires from under 750 donors and added high-resolution HLA genotyping. A separate validation cohort of approximately 120 different subjects was used in addition to the approximately 610-subject first cohort. The study used immunosequencing to profile the T cell repertoires of approximately 640 subjects and linked those repertoires to cytomegalovirus serostatus. Donor age, sex, ethnicity and CMV serostatus were collected together with the repertoire data. The aim of the study was to test whether cataloging public T cell receptors could identify signatures of past pathogen exposure. HLA typing covered class I and class II loci at four-digit resolution. Typing coverage differed by locus: A, B, C, DRB1 and DQB1 were typed in about 629-640 donors, DQA1 in 500 to 550, DPA1 in over 600, and DPB1 in 450 to 480. Roughly 300 gigabases of sequencing data and some 85 million unique TCR sequences were included in an early release covering about 600 HLA-typed donors. In an earlier analysis of about 590 of the donors, high-throughput TCR beta sequencing was used to judge whether each TCR beta V gene segment behaved as functional or pseudogenic. Every repertoire in the discovery cohort had been generated on one and the same sequencing platform.

The cohort was made up of approximately 670 healthy bone marrow donors. At the time of sampling, every cohort member was nominally healthy, though immune exposures that went unrecorded were likely present. The donor was CMV seropositive and belonged to the group of about 290 seropositive cohort members. A peripheral blood sample was provided by each donor, and peripheral blood mononuclear cells were used for TCR beta sequencing. Genomic DNA was extracted from the blood cell samples with the Qiagen DNeasy Blood Extraction Kit. On the study overall, not on this receptor specifically: The classifier was reported to diagnose cytomegalovirus status with high specificity and sensitivity in both the original cohort and the validation cohort. Only TCR beta chains were sequenced in this cohort, and the absence of alpha or paired-chain data limited detectable features. Because some donors lacked HLA typing at each locus, the association tests relied only on the typed subset. Because counts were too low, about 18 rarely observed V segments, including chromosome 9 orphons, were excluded from the earlier analysis of around 640 of the donors. In a later genetic analysis, a missense DCLRE1C variant was associated with V-gene and J-gene trimming of TCR beta chains, and the association was replicated in an independent cohort. In vitro tests confirmed that a few of the cytomegalovirus-associated TCR beta chains recognize cytomegalovirus antigens. According to a later genetic analysis, donors in an Asian-associated ancestry cluster had fewer N-insertions in productive TCRs than the approximately 670-donor mean. Sequencing depth was assumed to be roughly uniform across donors in the presence/absence analyses, though that assumption may not hold. Strong co-occurrence of HLA alleles, especially DR and DQ, made assigning TCR associations to individual alleles difficult. Most TCR sequences were observed very rarely across donors, whereas some public TCRs were present in many individuals. Compared with equally common non-associated chains, HLA-associated TCR beta chains in a later analysis were more clonally expanded and had lower generation probabilities. According to a later analysis, TCR association rates differed among HLA loci, with DRB1 alleles showing the most associated TCRs and HLA-C alleles showing the fewest. Some IMGT-functional V segments, including TRBV6-2 and TRBV6-3, could not be distinguished by the 87-base-pair reads and were therefore excluded. A group of highly shared sequence variants was considered likely to be a technical artifact of the sequencing pipeline. According to the authors, the approach could potentially be generalized to other disease states and immunological phenotypes. A later analysis found that most CMV-associated TCR beta chains appeared HLA-restricted, with HLA associations seemingly driven largely by CMV exposure. The study listed approximately 150 TCR beta chains as associated with cytomegalovirus. The only immune exposure information available for the cohort was CMV serostatus. Broadly in line with IMGT annotations, most TCR beta V segments showed up in productive rearrangements about 87% or about 30% of the time in an earlier analysis of 587 of the donors. According to a later analysis, parvovirus B19, influenza, CMV and Epstein-Barr virus appeared linked to several top co-occurrence clusters. Correlated functional status among segregating V segments might be attributable to linkage disequilibrium, but an unknown experimental factor could not be ruled out. Specific HLA alleles were associated with over 15,000 TCR beta sequences at a false discovery rate of 0.05 in a later analysis. A further reported finding was that TCR beta sequences accurately predicted the HLA-A and HLA-B alleles for most subjects in the first cohort.

The library was produced with the immunoSEQ multiplex PCR assay. The multiplex PCR relied on a mix of 60 forward primers for TCR Vbeta segments and 13 reverse primers for TCR Jbeta segments. The CDR3 region of rearranged TCR beta genes was amplified from genomic DNA with a multiplex PCR assay. On the Illumina HiSeq System, the amplified TCR beta libraries were sequenced as 87-base-pair reads. On the authors' methods: Across the 666 repertoires, a later analysis counted about 81 million unique TCR beta chains, around 10 million of which were shared by at least two donors. To remove PCR and sequencing errors, raw reads were error-corrected and collapsed into unique sequences using a nearest-neighbor algorithm that merged closely related sequences. Alignment of CDR3 sequences to IMGT reference sequences was used to assign V, D and J gene segments. For a sequence to be retained, a match of at least six nucleotides to both a V gene segment and a J gene segment was required. Rearrangements were called productive when the CDR3 lacked stop codons and stayed in frame with V and J; all others were non-productive. Following IMGT convention, CDR3 was defined as the stretch from the second conserved V-encoded cysteine up to the conserved J-encoded phenylalanine. Sequences without an unambiguous match to a single V gene segment were excluded from the earlier analysis of a few hundred of the donors. In an earlier analysis of several hundred of the donors, V segments were called functional above 56.7% productive rearrangements and were called segregating when the between-donor standard deviation exceeded 5%. A statistical classification framework was built to diagnose cytomegalovirus status from the catalog of TCR beta chain sequences. In a later analysis, TCR nucleotide sequences were compared against IMGT/GENE-DB human TR gene sequences so that V and J genes could be assigned. In a later analysis, CDR3 sequences and most-parsimonious VDJ recombination scenarios were assigned using the TCRdist pipeline. In a later analysis, each TCR beta chain was defined by its CDR3 amino acid sequence together with its V-gene family, and reads without a unique V-gene family were excluded. As a way to deal with suspected cross-contamination and a sequencing artifact, a later analysis dropped hundreds of nucleotide sequences that were highly shared and had low generation probability. In a later analysis, a clonal expansion index for each public chain was calculated from normalized within-repertoire ranks of inferred template counts. In a later analysis, generation probabilities were computed with a VDJ recombination model fitted to out-of-frame rearrangements, and the resulting probabilities were checked against IGoR. A later analysis scored TCR-TCR, TCR-HLA and TCR-CMV co-occurrence with hypergeometric tests, applying a repertoire-size bias correction to TCR pairs. False discovery rates were estimated in a later analysis by permuting HLA or CMV assignments 20 times. A later analysis grouped co-occurring TCRs with DBSCAN, adding TCRdist sequence similarity when clustering within HLA-allele-positive subsets. Repertoires with fewer than 30,000 or more than 120,000 public chains were left out of co-occurrence clustering, as were five repertoires with anomalous nucleotide sharing. What TCRdb holds here is the immuneACCESS table cut down to in-frame rearrangements. Part of the clones is not present; checked against another copy, under half of the missing clones reflect an unresolved V gene, and the others are unexplained. D and trimming were read from the DNA, whereas the V and J calls and clone size are those reported in that table. The sample yields roughly 190,000 clones; about 86% were counted once. The biggest ten clones account for more than 1.5% of the sample.

V lost 4 bases and J lost 4 bases, and the count of bases not matched to a germline gene is 4. CDR1 and CDR2 (MNHNY, SVGAGI) derive from the germline V gene (reference sequence). CDR3 length: 14 amino acids, cysteine to phenylalanine. Kept here is only the CDR3 DNA, which spans 42 bases and is read in frame from base 1. Notes on this clone: The antigen this receptor binds is unknown. Per-base qualities were not stored, and no clone one base away is much larger.

The chain is made from TRBV6-6 and TRBJ2-3; 8 bases in the middle match TRBD2. The clonotype comes from a man in his forties or fifties in good health and CMV-seropositive. Sample: PBMCs. The CDR3 is CASSSRREADTQYF. The DNA reads as follows: TGTGCCAGCAGTTCTCGGCGGGAGGCAGATACGCAGTATTTT.